This T cell receptor (beta chain) was retrieved from a study of regulatory T cells in long-lasting Graves disease. This clonotype has at least ten counts. According to the study, TCR beta libraries were built with iRepertoire HTBI primers and CDR3-region Arm-PCR. MiXCR was run by TCRdb on the multiplex PCR reads, yielding one entry per CDR3 protein. This table has approximately 480,000 distinct CDR3 sequences, around 15% appearing once. Described time point: newly diagnosed GD, antithyroid drugs for less than 3 months. Isolated PBMC RNA provided the starting material for the TCR library. The CDR3 is made up of 14 amino acids. V lost 6 bases to trimming and J lost 9 bases, with 19 bases between them. Germline CDR1 SGHDT, CDR2 YYEEEE. The sample also formed part of further work on T cells in Graves' hyperthyroidism and ophthalmopathy. From that second work: Researchers ran a first-round RT-PCR on the TCR CDR3 using the HTBI primer set.

J is TRBJ2-1 and V is TRBV5-6; D is unclear. This TCR came from a man aged 35 to 55 with Graves disease. The sequenced sample was peripheral blood mononuclear cells (PBMCs), obtained at new diagnosis, from a patient treated with antithyroid drugs. The CDR3 DNA follows: TGTGCCAGCAACCATAGGAGCGTGGGTATTGAGCAGTTCTTC. Translating gives CASNHRSVGIEQFF.